The present TCR beta chain was sequenced within a study of shared clonotypes between healthy human individuals. Assay: immunoSEQ multiplex PCR; the TCRdb copy retains only in-frame clones and omits some. The table lists about 490,000 clones, approximately 80% of them singletons. This clone was recorded only once. This likely stems from a read error, as it lies one base from a far larger clone. This CDR3 comprises 18 residues. The germline V and J ends were trimmed by 0 bases and 9 bases, with 24 bases remaining between them. Germline CDR1 and CDR2: MGHRA and YSYEKL. The genes are TRBV4-1 and TRBJ1-5; D is ambiguous. This receptor was taken from a woman aged 35 to 49 in good health. Some clones in this sample may be carry-over from other donors' samples. The material sequenced was PBMCs. This chain's CDR3 is CASSQEAVGEGEDRPQHF. In nucleotides, the CDR3 is TGCGCCAGCAGCCAAGAAGCGGTCGGGGAAGGTGAGGATCGGCCCCAGCATTTT.